This is a list of T cell receptor beta chains from one sample in a study of cytomegalovirus exposure and HLA in healthy donors. Assay used: immunoSEQ multiplex PCR; TCRdb lists only in-frame clones, some missing. This sample has some 140,000 clones, with 82% found just once. Material: PBMCs. The receptors originated from a woman between 45 and 65 years old in good health and CMV-seropositive. CDR3s include the opening cysteine and the closing phenylalanine or tryptophan. D genes are given only for firm matches. Where a row states a size, it is once, few, many or the class of an expanded clone; other rows omit it.

TRBJ2-2,TRBD1,-,TRBV16,CASSPITGTGANTGELFF,TGTGCCAGCAGCCCCATTACAGGGACAGGTGCGAACACCGGGGAGCTGTTTTTT
TRBJ2-7,TRBD1,-,TRBV5-1,CASSPGTGPYEQYF,TGCGCCAGCAGCCCCGGGACAGGGCCCTACGAGCAGTACTTC
TRBJ2-1,-,-,TRBV5-1,CASSLDPYNEQFF,TGCGCCAGCAGCTTGGATCCTTACAATGAGCAGTTCTTC
TRBJ1-2,TRBD1,few,TRBV6-1,CASSPGQVNYGYTF,TGTGCCAGCAGTCCCGGACAGGTTAACTATGGCTACACCTTC
TRBJ2-5,-,-,TRBV21-1,CASSKNKGRARRAQETQYF,TGTGCCAGCAGCAAAAATAAGGGGAGGGCCCGGAGGGCTCAAGAGACCCAGTACTTC
TRBJ2-3,-,-,TRBV29-1,CSANLQGRGTDTQYF,TGCAGCGCTAACCTACAGGGTCGGGGCACAGATACGCAGTATTTT
TRBJ2-1,-,-,TRBV13,CASTLGASTYNEQFF,TGTGCCAGCACCCTAGGGGCTAGTACCTACAATGAGCAGTTCTTC
TRBJ2-5,-,-,TRBV6-5,CASSYGEDLETQYF,TGTGCCAGCAGTTATGGGGAGGATTTAGAGACCCAGTACTTC
TRBJ1-5,TRBD1,-,TRBV11-3,CASTLRGTATTGINQPQHF,TGTGCCAGCACCTTACGAGGGACAGCAACAACCGGTATCAATCAGCCCCAGCATTTT
TRBJ1-2,TRBD1,-,TRBV5-4,CASSLDRGPLGYTF,TGTGCCAGCAGCTTGGACAGGGGTCCCCTTGGCTACACCTTC
TRBJ2-2,TRBD1,-,TRBV5-1,CASSQLQGVTGELFF,TGCGCCAGCAGCCAACTGCAGGGGGTCACCGGGGAGCTGTTTTTT
TRBJ1-1,-,-,TRBV19,CASTEGGRNTEAFF,TGTGCCAGTACCGAGGGGGGGCGGAACACTGAAGCTTTCTTT
TRBJ1-1,TRBD1,few,TRBV29-1,CSVGRGPGTEAFF,TGCAGCGTTGGCAGGGGGCCGGGCACTGAAGCTTTCTTT
TRBJ2-5,-,-,TRBV9,CASSVKSRGETQYF,TGTGCCAGCAGCGTAAAGAGCCGGGGGGAGACCCAGTACTTC
TRBJ2-2,TRBD1,-,TRBV18,CASSTLGTVTNTGELFF,TGTGCCAGCTCAACTCTTGGGACAGTTACTAACACCGGGGAGCTGTTTTTT
TRBJ2-6,-,-,TRBV7-9,CASSPYLGQLSGANVLTF,TGTGCCAGCAGCCCCTACCTTGGACAGCTCTCTGGGGCCAACGTCCTGACTTTC
TRBJ2-7,-,-,TRBV27,CASSSLGSGAYSEQYF,TGTGCCAGCAGTTCTCTGGGTAGCGGAGCGTATAGCGAGCAGTACTTC
TRBJ1-6,-,once,TRBV10-1,CASSSKDRLSSPLHF,TGCGCCAGCAGTTCAAAAGACAGGTTGAGTTCACCCCTCCACTTT
TRBJ2-7,TRBD1,-,TRBV28,CASTTGGGQGREQYF,TGTGCCAGCACCACTGGGGGGGGACAGGGAAGAGAGCAGTACTTC
TRBJ2-5,-,-,TRBV7-2,CASSLGTSSGTQYF,TGTGCCAGCAGCTTAGGAACTAGCTCGGGGACCCAGTACTTC
TRBJ2-6,TRBD1,-,TRBV9,CASRTGGSGANVLTF,TGTGCCAGCAGGACAGGGGGCTCTGGGGCCAACGTCCTGACTTTC
TRBJ2-7,-,-,TRBV21-1,CASSKEVRGPPGFPYEQYF,TGTGCCAGCAGCAAAGAGGTGAGGGGGCCCCCCGGATTTCCCTACGAGCAGTACTTC
TRBJ2-3,-,-,TRBV19,CASSTQGFGTDTQYF,TGTGCCAGTAGTACACAGGGTTTCGGCACAGATACGCAGTATTTT
TRBJ2-1,TRBD2,-,TRBV7-2,CASSLISGTAYNEQFF,TGTGCCAGCAGCTTAATAAGCGGGACCGCGTACAATGAGCAGTTCTTC
TRBJ1-2,TRBD1,-,TRBV19,CASSPGQGNYGYTF,TGTGCCAGTAGCCCGGGACAGGGGAACTATGGCTACACCTTC
TRBJ2-2,-,few,TRBV4-2,CASSQVYGGITGELFF,TGTGCCAGCAGCCAAGTGTATGGGGGGATCACCGGGGAGCTGTTTTTT
TRBJ2-2,TRBD2,-,TRBV10-3,CAISPHSGRGTGELFF,TGTGCCATCAGCCCCCATAGCGGGAGAGGTACCGGGGAGCTGTTTTTT
TRBJ1-2,TRBD1,few,TRBV7-3,CASSLTGQGGYGYTF,TGTGCCAGCAGCTTAACAGGACAGGGGGGCTATGGCTACACCTTC
TRBJ2-7,-,-,TRBV7-8,CASSRDSAYEQYF,TGTGCCAGCAGCCGTGACTCTGCCTACGAGCAGTACTTC
TRBJ1-3,-,-,TRBV5-1,CASSPTHSPSGNTIYF,TGCGCCAGCTCCCCGACTCACTCCCCCTCTGGAAACACCATATATTTT
TRBJ1-6,-,-,TRBV2,CASSAWAGLGNSPLHF,TGTGCCAGCAGTGCCTGGGCAGGGCTAGGGAATTCACCCCTCCACTTT
TRBJ2-3,-,few,TRBV7-7,CASSLKGVTDTQYF,TGTGCTAGCAGCTTAAAAGGGGTCACAGATACGCAGTATTTT
TRBJ1-4,-,-,TRBV6-5,CASSPRGLGKLFF,TGTGCCAGCAGCCCCCGAGGGCTAGGGAAACTGTTTTTT
TRBJ2-1,-,-,TRBV11-2,CASSLDLHNNEQFF,TGTGCCAGCAGCTTAGATCTCCACAACAATGAGCAGTTCTTC
TRBJ2-1,-,-,TRBV20-1,CSAISGTRRFF,TGCAGTGCCATATCCGGGACAAGGCGATTCTTC
TRBJ2-2,TRBD2,-,TRBV4-2,CASSQASAGGWGTGELFF,TGTGCCAGCAGCCAAGCATCAGCGGGAGGGTGGGGTACCGGGGAGCTGTTTTTT
TRBJ1-1,-,-,TRBV14,CASSQGHNTEAFF,TGTGCCAGCAGCCAAGGGCATAACACTGAAGCTTTCTTT
TRBJ2-1,TRBD2,-,TRBV18,CAVSGGWSNEQFF,TGTGCCGTCTCGGGGGGATGGAGCAATGAGCAGTTCTTC
TRBJ2-5,-,-,TRBV6-6,CASIHGRGMQETQYF,TGTGCCAGCATCCATGGGAGGGGGATGCAAGAGACCCAGTACTTC
TRBJ2-3,-,-,TRBV4-1,CASRPGAGDTQYF,TGCGCCAGCAGACCTGGGGCGGGGGATACGCAGTATTTT
TRBJ2-1,-,-,TRBV7-9,CASSGSTDFLNEQFF,TGTGCCAGCAGCGGGTCGACAGATTTTCTCAATGAGCAGTTCTTC
TRBJ2-2,TRBD1,-,TRBV15,CATSGGQAEAGELFF,TGTGCCACCAGCGGGGGACAGGCGGAGGCCGGGGAGCTGTTTTTT